These 13 T cell receptor beta chains share one sample of origin, sequenced in a study of cytomegalovirus exposure and HLA in healthy donors. The study ran its PCR with 60 Vbeta and 13 Jbeta primers. Measured with immunoSEQ multiplex PCR; TCRdb has only the in-frame clones, and not every one. The sample records under 200,000 clones, around 77% being singletons. Sequencing used PBMCs. The receptors derive from a man between 60 and 75 years old in good health and CMV-seronegative.

In its sample, this clone was seen a few times. The gene calls are TRBV6-5 and TRBJ2-2; D remains unclear. V lost 2 bases and J 6 bases, leaving 13 bases between the germline ends. From germline, CDR1 is MNHEY and CDR2 SVGAGI. The CDR3 is 15 residues long. CDR3: CASSYGPHPAGELFF. In DNA, the CDR3 is TGTGCCAGCAGTTACGGCCCTCATCCCGCCGGGGAGCTGTTTTTT.

A word on this clone: At one end, the junction sequence differs from germline, possibly due to a read error. The chain links TRBV7-7 to TRBJ1-2; no definite D call. The CDR3 loop spans 11 amino acids. Germline CDR1 and CDR2: SSHAT and FNYEAQ (reference sequence). CDR3 in amino acids: CASSHKPSYTF. As DNA, the CDR3 is TGTGCTAGCAGCCACAAACCCTCATACACCTTC.

This sequence joins TRBV20-1 and TRBJ2-1; D gene uncertain. The CDR3 length is 11 residues. Germline V gives CDR1 DFQATT, CDR2 SNEGSKA (reference sequence). Trimming removed 5 bases from V and 8 bases from J, with 10 bases in between. The CDR3 protein is CSALSGDEQFF. The CDR3 nucleotides read TGCAGTGCTCTCTCCGGTGATGAGCAGTTCTTC.

In nucleotides, the CDR3 is TGTGCCAGCAGCTTATCGGGGGGGCCAGAGACCCAGTACTTC. It yields the protein CASSLSGGPETQYF. The chain links TRBV5-4 to TRBJ2-5; 8 positions match TRBD2. The CDR3 totals 14 residues. Germline-derived CDR1 and CDR2 are SGHNT and YYREEE (reference sequence). The V segment lost 2 bases and the J segment 4 bases; nucleotides outside the gene matches: 4.

The chain recombines TRBV29-1 with TRBJ1-2, with TRBD1 identical over 11 bases. The CDR3 has 13 residues. V shed 7 bases and J 2 bases; nucleotides not matched to a gene: 3. Germline V lookup: CDR1 SQVTM, CDR2 ANQGSEA. The CDR3 sequence: CSAGTGGNYGYTF. In DNA, the CDR3 is TGCAGCGCCGGGACAGGGGGAAACTATGGCTACACCTTC.

This clone was detected once. J is TRBJ2-1 and V is TRBV27, with a possible D match to TRBD2 (5 bases). V lost 2 bases and J lost 2, with 13 bases in between. CDR1 and CDR2 (germline): MNHEY, SMNVEV (reference sequence). This CDR3 is 16 amino acids long. CDR3 protein: CASSLPGFSTYNEQFF. CDR3 nucleotides: TGTGCCAGCAGTTTACCGGGATTTTCCACCTACAATGAGCAGTTCTTC.

V and J are TRBV29-1 and TRBJ2-5; D uncertain. Germline V gene sequence: CDR1 SQVTM, CDR2 ANQGSEA. The V end was cut by 2 bases, the J end by 3 bases, with 7 bases between. This CDR3 has 12 residues. The CDR3 region has the DNA TGCAGCGTTGAACGAAGCGAAGAGACCCAGTACTTC. This encodes CSVERSEETQYF. The variable domain in full, with the rest retrieved from reference TRBV29-1 and TRBJ2-5, is SAVISQKPSRDICQRGTSLTIQCQVDSQVTMMFWYRQQPGQSLTLIATANQGSEATYESGFVIDKFPISRPNLTFSTLTVSNMSPEDSSIYLCSVERSEETQYFGPGTRLLVL.

The chain is built from TRBV30 and TRBJ2-4; 7 bases are a match to TRBD2. This CDR3 spans 16 amino acids. J gave up 9 bases and V 2 bases, and 16 bases lay outside the gene matches. Germline loops: CDR1 GTSNPN, CDR2 SVGIG (reference sequence). The CDR3 sequence: CAWSPTRLATRGIQYF. In DNA form, the CDR3 reads TGTGCCTGGAGTCCAACGAGACTAGCCACAAGGGGCATTCAGTACTTC.

The rearrangement uses TRBV6-5 and TRBJ2-2; the match to TRBD1 covers 9 bases. CDR1 is MNHEY and CDR2 is SVGAGI in the germline V gene. J lost 4 bases, V lost 4 bases, and 4 bases had no gene match. This CDR3 is built from 15 residues. The DNA for the CDR3 is TGTGCCAGCAGTTCCCGACAGGGGGGCACCGGGGAGCTGTTTTTT. It encodes CASSSRQGGTGELFF.

This clone was observed a handful of times. The chain has TRBV13 and TRBJ2-7; 7 nucleotides line up with TRBD2. CDR1 is PRHDT, CDR2 FYEKMQ, per germline (reference sequence). This CDR3 has 13 residues. V shed 3 bases and J 2 bases; nucleotides not matched to a gene: 1. CDR3 nucleotides: TGTGCCAGCAGCTTTGGACTAGCCTACGAGCAGTACTTC. Its protein product is CASSFGLAYEQYF.

The chain is built from TRBV5-1 and TRBJ2-7; D ambiguous. Deletions cut 2 bases from V and 5 bases from J, with 11 bases between. Germline V gives CDR1 SGHRS, CDR2 YFSETQ. The CDR3 sequence is 13 residues long. Written as DNA, the CDR3 is TGCGCCAGCAGCTTACCTTCCACAGACGAGCAGTACTTC. Amino acids: CASSLPSTDEQYF.

CDR3 nucleotide sequence: TGTGCCAGCTCACCGAGGACAGGTAGCACAGATACGCAGTATTTT. Translating it yields CASSPRTGSTDTQYF. The gene calls are TRBV18 and TRBJ2-3; 7 bases map to TRBD1. CDR3 length: 15 residues. CDR1 KGHSH and CDR2 LQKENI come from the germline V gene. V trimming: 3 bases; J trimming: 0 bases; junction bases outside the gene matches: 3.

V gene TRBV27 combines with J gene TRBJ1-2; 10 bases align to TRBD1. The V gene end was trimmed by 4 bases and the J gene end by 4 bases; junction bases not matched to a gene: 12. The CDR3 loop spans 17 amino acids. The germline gives CDR1 MNHEY, CDR2 SMNVEV (reference sequence). The CDR3 region is CASSSSRTGGVGYGYTF. CDR3 nucleotide sequence: TGTGCCAGCAGTTCCTCCCGGACAGGGGGAGTGGGCTATGGCTACACCTTC.